Listed below are T cell receptor beta chains from one sample, sequenced in a study of blood T cell repertoires in COVID-19. The repertoire was sequenced with immunoSEQ multiplex PCR; TCRdb's copy has only in-frame clones and lacks some. The sample consists of approximately 290,000 clones, approximately 90% of them appearing once. Material: peripheral blood. These receptors came from a man aged 25 to 40 with acute or convalescent COVID-19. Both conserved end residues are part of each CDR3. The D gene is left open where the match is weak. Where a row states a size, it is once, few, many or the class of an expanded clone; other rows omit it.

TRBV3-1/TRBV3-2,TRBJ1-1,.,.,CASSQDSASEAFF,TGTGCCAGCAGCCAGGACAGTGCCTCTGAAGCTTTCTTT
TRBV30,TRBJ1-5,once,.,CASQPGPEQPQHF,TGTGCCTCCCAACCCGGTCCGGAGCAGCCCCAGCATTTT
TRBV3-1/TRBV3-2,TRBJ1-2,.,TRBD1,CASSPGQGDYGYTF,TGTGCCAGCAGCCCCGGACAGGGGGACTATGGCTACACCTTC
TRBV3-1/TRBV3-2,TRBJ2-3,.,.,CASSLRSTDTQYF,TGTGCCAGCAGCCTCAGATCCACAGATACGCAGTATTTT
TRBV18,TRBJ1-1,.,.,CASSPPPGGNTEAFF,TGTGCCAGCTCACCCCCACCGGGGGGGAACACTGAAGCTTTCTTT
TRBV5-1,TRBJ2-3,.,TRBD1,CASSLGQGASDTQYF,TGCGCCAGCAGCTTGGGACAGGGGGCCTCAGATACGCAGTATTTT
TRBV6-4,TRBJ1-6,.,TRBD1,CASSDSTTGGVNSPLHF,TGTGCCAGCAGTGACTCGACGACAGGGGGCGTTAATTCACCCCTCCACTTT
TRBV30,TRBJ1-1,few,.,CAWTRTLGRYTEAFF,TGTGCCTGGACCAGAACCCTGGGCAGATACACTGAAGCTTTCTTT
TRBV5-1,TRBJ1-1,.,.,CASSLAQMNTEAFF,TGCGCCAGCAGCTTGGCACAGATGAACACTGAAGCTTTCTTT
TRBV19,TRBJ2-7,once,.,CASNPDGSYEQYF,TGTGCCAGTAACCCTGACGGGAGCTACGAGCAGTACTTC
TRBV6-1,TRBJ1-5,.,.,CASSEGLTHQPQHF,TGTGCCAGCAGTGAAGGATTGACACATCAGCCCCAGCATTTT
TRBV4-2,TRBJ2-4,once,.,CASSQVGGRNIQYF,TGTGCCAGCAGCCAAGTTGGAGGGAGAAACATTCAGTACTTC
TRBV11-2,TRBJ2-3,.,TRBD2,CASSPGLASDTQYF,TGTGCCAGCAGCCCCGGACTAGCGTCAGATACGCAGTATTTT
TRBV28,TRBJ1-2,.,TRBD1,CASIADRASGYTF,TGTGCCAGCATCGCCGACAGGGCCTCTGGCTACACCTTC
TRBV30,TRBJ2-5,.,.,CAWSVRGHPGWETQYF,TGTGCCTGGAGTGTAAGAGGACACCCCGGGTGGGAGACCCAGTACTTC
TRBV28,TRBJ1-4,.,.,CASRVGLNEKLFF,TGTGCCAGCAGGGTTGGGCTAAATGAAAAACTGTTTTTT
TRBV6-6,TRBJ2-1,.,TRBD1,CASSYSGQGADEQFF,TGTGCCAGCAGTTACTCGGGACAGGGGGCTGATGAGCAGTTCTTC
TRBV14,TRBJ2-7,.,.,CASSPNLVSEQYF,TGTGCCAGCAGCCCCAATTTAGTTAGCGAGCAGTACTTC
TRBV7-9,TRBJ2-3,.,.,CASSLGAGRDTQYF,TGTGCCAGCAGCTTAGGGGCAGGGAGGGATACGCAGTATTTT
TRBV28,TRBJ2-7,few,TRBD2,CASSLLTSGNYEQYF,TGTGCCAGCAGTTTACTGACTAGCGGGAACTACGAGCAGTACTTC
TRBV5-1,TRBJ1-2,.,.,CASSPGGRSYGYTF,TGCGCCAGCAGCCCGGGGGGGAGGAGCTATGGCTACACCTTC
TRBV10-2,TRBJ1-1,.,TRBD1,CASSAGTEGTEAFF,TGCGCCAGCAGCGCCGGGACAGAAGGCACTGAAGCTTTCTTT
TRBV12-3/TRBV12-4,TRBJ1-4,.,.,CASGRGREKLFF,TGTGCCAGCGGCAGGGGTCGCGAAAAACTGTTTTTT
TRBV6-1,TRBJ1-2,.,.,CASSEDVGGNYGYTF,TGTGCCAGCAGTGAAGATGTGGGAGGGAACTATGGCTACACCTTC
TRBV4-1,TRBJ2-2,.,TRBD2,CASSQAPLGAGVTGELFF,TGCGCCAGCAGCCAAGCTCCCCTTGGTGCGGGAGTGACCGGGGAGCTGTTTTTT
TRBV5-1,TRBJ2-3,.,TRBD2,CASSLWASGTSSTDTQYF,TGCGCCAGCAGCTTGTGGGCTAGCGGAACTAGTAGCACAGATACGCAGTATTTT
TRBV24-1,TRBJ1-5,few,TRBD1,CATATGGAGNQPQHF,TGTGCCACCGCCACAGGGGGCGCGGGCAATCAGCCCCAGCATTTT
TRBV7-9,TRBJ2-7,few,.,CASSQGAYEQYF,TGTGCCAGCAGCCAAGGGGCCTACGAGCAGTACTTC
TRBV27,TRBJ1-2,once,.,CASSLWQGNNYTF,TGTGCCAGCAGTTTATGGCAGGGTAATAACTACACCTTC
TRBV28,TRBJ2-7,.,TRBD1,CASSLRDRGKYF,TGTGCCAGCAGTTTACGGGACAGGGGGAAGTACTTC
TRBV19,TRBJ2-3,.,.,CASRGGSFGTDTQYF,TGTGCCAGTAGAGGGGGAAGTTTTGGTACAGATACGCAGTATTTT
TRBV5-1,TRBJ2-7,.,.,CASSLSLAPYEQYF,TGCGCCAGCAGCTTGAGCCTAGCCCCCTACGAGCAGTACTTC
TRBV18,TRBJ2-6,.,.,CASSPGGGLHSGANVLTF,TGTGCCAGCTCACCTGGGGGGGGCCTCCACTCTGGGGCCAACGTCCTGACTTTC
TRBV5-1,TRBJ2-1,.,.,CASSGDGSSYNEQFF,TGCGCCAGCAGTGGGGACGGGAGTTCCTACAATGAGCAGTTCTTC
TRBV19,TRBJ2-1,once,.,CASSIEPTSWQFF,TGTGCCAGTAGTATAGAGCCCACTAGCTGGCAGTTCTTC
TRBV3-1/TRBV3-2,TRBJ2-7,few,.,CASSLRAAGEQYF,TGTGCCAGCAGCCTGAGGGCCGCGGGGGAGCAGTACTTC
TRBV5-1,TRBJ2-3,.,TRBD2,CASSLGGTSGVTDTQYF,TGCGCCAGCAGCTTGGGGGGGACTAGCGGGGTCACAGATACGCAGTATTTT
TRBV9,TRBJ2-3,.,TRBD2,CASSVGTSSTDTQYF,TGTGCCAGCAGCGTGGGGACTAGCAGCACAGATACGCAGTATTTT
TRBV12-3/TRBV12-4,TRBJ2-7,.,.,CASSLMEAYEQYF,TGTGCCAGCAGTTTAATGGAGGCCTACGAGCAGTACTTC
TRBV5-1,TRBJ2-3,.,TRBD1,CASKSNPGQGADTQYF,TGCGCCAGCAAATCCAATCCGGGACAGGGTGCAGATACGCAGTATTTT
TRBV7-7,TRBJ1-1,.,.,CASSSPFVRVNTEAFF,TGTGCTAGCAGCTCTCCTTTCGTCAGGGTAAACACTGAAGCTTTCTTT
TRBV4-2,TRBJ2-2,.,.,CASSQGRSTGELFF,TGTGCCAGCAGCCAGGGGCGGAGCACCGGGGAGCTGTTTTTT
TRBV21-1,TRBJ1-1,few,.,CASSNQENTEAFF,TGTGCCAGCAGCAATCAGGAAAACACTGAAGCTTTCTTT
TRBV12-3/TRBV12-4,TRBJ1-2,.,.,CASNLRGHYGYTF,TGTGCCAGCAATTTGCGGGGCCACTATGGCTACACCTTC
TRBV7-8,TRBJ2-7,.,.,CASSVGSPREQYF,TGTGCCAGCAGCGTGGGCAGCCCAAGGGAGCAGTACTTC
TRBV7-9,TRBJ2-6,.,TRBD1,CASSLRSGGRSSGANVLTF,TGTGCCAGCAGCTTAAGGTCAGGGGGCCGAAGCTCTGGGGCCAACGTCCTGACTTTC
TRBV12-3/TRBV12-4,TRBJ1-2,.,.,CASSRRVGYTF,TGTGCCAGCAGCCGCCGAGTAGGCTACACCTTC
TRBV18,TRBJ1-2,.,.,CASSPIGQLSNYGYTF,TGTGCCAGCTCACCAATTGGACAGCTTTCTAACTATGGCTACACCTTC
TRBV28,TRBJ2-5,.,TRBD1,CASSNPQTGGETQYF,TGTGCCAGCAGCAACCCGCAAACAGGGGGAGAGACCCAGTACTTC
TRBV9,TRBJ2-1,.,TRBD2,CASQAGGVDEQFF,TGTGCCAGCCAAGCGGGAGGTGTTGATGAGCAGTTCTTC
TRBV20-1,TRBJ2-7,.,.,CSAQTSYEQYF,TGCAGTGCCCAAACCAGCTACGAGCAGTACTTC
TRBV6-5,TRBJ2-7,.,TRBD1,CASSWDRGYEQYF,TGTGCCAGCAGTTGGGACAGGGGATACGAGCAGTACTTC
TRBV30,TRBJ2-3,.,.,CAWSVLASTDTQYF,TGTGCCTGGAGTGTCCTAGCGAGCACAGATACGCAGTATTTT
TRBV6-5,TRBJ1-2,.,.,CASSYSVAGRYGYTF,TGTGCCAGCAGTTACTCCGTGGCAGGGCGATATGGCTACACCTTC
TRBV19,TRBJ1-1,.,TRBD1,CASSDRGLEEAFF,TGTGCCAGTAGCGACAGGGGGCTGGAGGAAGCTTTCTTT